A selection of T cell receptor beta chains follows, all from one sample in a study of OX40 agonist ivuxolimab in advanced cancers. TCRdb's table, derived via immunoSEQ multiplex PCR, lists solely in-frame clones and lacks some. The sample includes 63,000 or so clones, 84% of them seen just once. The input for sequencing was CD4+ or CD8+ T cells sorted from blood, taken in a trial of the OX40 agonist ivuxolimab. These receptors all stem from an adult with an advanced solid tumor such as melanoma, head and neck, liver or kidney cancer. CDR3s include the opening cysteine and the closing phenylalanine or tryptophan. A D gene is named only where the DNA matches it firmly. Clone size is shown for a subset of rows, as once, few, many or a class of expanded clone.

cdr3_length | clone_size | d_call | j_call | v_call | cdr3_aa | cdr3_nt
15 | . | . | TRBJ2-7 | TRBV19 | CASSTPGTSSYEQYF | TGTGCCAGTAGTACCCCCGGGACAAGCTCCTACGAGCAGTACTTC
13 | . | . | TRBJ2-5 | TRBV7-2 | CASSPGVGETQYF | TGTGCCAGCAGCCCAGGGGTGGGGGAGACCCAGTACTTC
15 | . | . | TRBJ2-4 | TRBV2 | CASSPRDLAKNIQYF | TGTGCCAGCAGTCCCCGGGACTTAGCCAAAAACATTCAGTACTTC
14 | . | . | TRBJ2-7 | TRBV19 | CASSKQGRVYEQYF | TGTGCCAGTAGTAAACAGGGTAGGGTGTACGAGCAGTACTTC
17 | . | TRBD1 | TRBJ1-1 | TRBV18 | CASSPTDRGSHTTEAFF | TGTGCCAGCTCACCGACGGACAGGGGAAGCCATACCACTGAAGCTTTCTTT
13 | . | . | TRBJ2-3 | TRBV18 | CASSPASTDTQYF | TGTGCCAGCTCACCGGCTAGCACAGATACGCAGTATTTT
14 | . | TRBD2 | TRBJ2-5 | TRBV7-9 | CASSLFGGEETQYF | TGTGCCAGCAGCTTATTCGGGGGGGAAGAGACCCAGTACTTC
12 | . | TRBD2 | TRBJ2-5 | TRBV29-1 | CSGQLAGETQYF | TGCAGCGGACAACTAGCGGGGGAGACCCAGTACTTC
15 | . | TRBD1 | TRBJ2-3 | TRBV29-1 | CSVEEVGQGTDTQYF | TGCAGCGTTGAAGAGGTGGGACAGGGGACAGATACGCAGTATTTT
16 | . | . | TRBJ2-1 | TRBV15 | CATSRDRVGQYNEQFF | TGTGCCACCAGCAGAGATCGCGTCGGACAGTACAATGAGCAGTTCTTC
13 | . | . | TRBJ2-7 | TRBV12-5 | CASGLMGTYEQYF | TGTGCTAGTGGTTTGATGGGAACCTACGAGCAGTACTTC
15 | . | . | TRBJ2-1 | TRBV14 | CASSQGVGAYNEQFF | TGTGCCAGCAGCCAAGGGGTAGGGGCCTACAATGAGCAGTTCTTC
14 | once | . | TRBJ1-5 | TRBV15 | CATSRDVGNQPQHF | TGTGCCACCAGCAGAGATGTGGGCAATCAGCCCCAGCATTTT
13 | . | TRBD1 | TRBJ1-2 | TRBV15 | CATETGGGYGYTF | TGTGCCACCGAGACAGGGGGCGGGTATGGCTACACCTTC
12 | few | . | TRBJ1-1 | TRBV29-1 | CSVESWSTEAFF | TGCAGCGTTGAGTCCTGGAGCACTGAAGCTTTCTTT
16 | . | . | TRBJ2-1 | TRBV29-1 | CSVGRGLTSSYNEQFF | TGCAGCGTTGGAAGAGGACTCACGAGCTCCTACAATGAGCAGTTCTTC
15 | . | TRBD2 | TRBJ2-7 | TRBV10-3 | CAIRLTSGGSYEQYF | TGTGCCATCAGATTAACTAGCGGGGGGTCCTACGAGCAGTACTTC
15 | . | TRBD1 | TRBJ2-1 | TRBV7-8 | CASSVYRDRINEQFF | TGTGCCAGCAGCGTTTACCGGGACAGGATAAATGAGCAGTTCTTC
15 | . | TRBD1 | TRBJ2-7 | TRBV11-3 | CASSPPGQGAYEQYF | TGTGCCAGCAGCCCCCCTGGACAGGGGGCCTACGAGCAGTACTTC
14 | . | . | TRBJ1-1 | TRBV29-1 | CSVRRGSRGTEAFF | TGCAGCGTTCGGAGGGGAAGCCGAGGGACTGAAGCTTTCTTT
16 | . | TRBD2 | TRBJ2-5 | TRBV7-6 | CASSFGLAGGQETQYF | TGTGCCAGCAGCTTTGGCCTAGCGGGGGGCCAAGAGACCCAGTACTTC
11 | . | . | TRBJ2-7 | TRBV30 | CAWSLTYEQYF | TGTGCCTGGAGCCTAACCTACGAGCAGTACTTC
17 | . | TRBD2 | TRBJ2-3 | TRBV7-9 | CASSRRPSAGDPDTQYF | TGTGCCAGCAGCCGCCGCCCCTCAGCGGGGGACCCAGATACGCAGTATTTT
14 | once | TRBD1 | TRBJ1-2 | TRBV7-9 | CASGDREVDYGYTF | TGTGCCAGTGGGGACAGGGAAGTCGACTATGGCTACACCTTC
14 | . | . | TRBJ1-6 | TRBV6-6 | CASTPSSYNSPLHF | TGTGCCAGCACCCCCAGCTCCTATAATTCACCCCTCCACTTT
15 | few | . | TRBJ1-5 | TRBV2 | CASRVGQTEWQPQHF | TGTGCCAGCAGGGTTGGACAGACGGAGTGGCAGCCCCAGCATTTT
13 | . | . | TRBJ1-1 | TRBV27 | CASSLGQNTEAFF | TGTGCCAGCAGTTTGGGTCAGAACACTGAAGCTTTCTTT
14 | . | . | TRBJ2-1 | TRBV11-2 | CASSSGIGWNEQFF | TGTGCCAGCAGCTCAGGGATAGGATGGAATGAGCAGTTCTTC
16 | . | . | TRBJ1-4 | TRBV1 | CTSSRDRKGANEKLFF | TGCACCAGCAGCCGGGACAGGAAAGGGGCTAATGAAAAACTGTTTTTT
13 | . | . | TRBJ2-6 | TRBV6-6 | CASGNSGANVLTF | TGTGCCAGCGGGAACTCTGGGGCCAACGTCCTGACTTTC
13 | . | . | TRBJ2-7 | TRBV9 | CASSPPGPVKADF | TGTGCCAGCAGCCCCCCCGGGCCCGTAAAGGCAGACTTC
13 | few | . | TRBJ1-2 | TRBV30 | CAWGRDRPYGYTF | TGTGCCTGGGGACGGGACCGCCCCTATGGCTACACCTTC
18 | . | TRBD1 | TRBJ1-1 | TRBV27 | CASSLFGTGGNIGTEAFF | TGTGCCAGCAGTTTATTCGGGACAGGGGGAAATATCGGCACTGAAGCTTTCTTT
17 | . | . | TRBJ1-2 | TRBV6-1 | CASSVLGQGGGNYGYTF | TGTGCCAGCAGTGTATTAGGGCAGGGAGGTGGTAACTATGGCTACACCTTC
15 | . | . | TRBJ1-2 | TRBV5-5 | CASSPSSDTNYGYTF | TGTGCCAGCAGCCCCTCCTCCGACACCAACTATGGCTACACCTTC
13 | . | . | TRBJ2-3 | TRBV7-9 | CASSLVLADTQYF | TGTGCCAGCAGCTTAGTTCTCGCAGATACGCAGTATTTT
14 | . | . | TRBJ2-1 | TRBV19 | CASIQPGDHNEQFF | TGTGCCAGTATCCAGCCAGGGGACCACAATGAGCAGTTCTTC
14 | . | . | TRBJ1-5 | TRBV5-8 | CASSFLGTNQPQHF | TGTGCCAGCAGCTTCTTAGGTACCAATCAGCCCCAGCATTTT
14 | many | . | TRBJ1-2 | TRBV4-1 | CASSQVIGDYGYTF | TGCGCCAGCAGCCAAGTAATAGGGGACTATGGCTACACCTTC
13 | . | . | TRBJ2-4 | TRBV5-6 | CASSLGRGYIQYF | TGTGCCAGCAGCTTGGGGAGGGGTTACATTCAGTACTTC
18 | . | . | TRBJ2-5 | TRBV7-3 | CASSLSDSTSRYQETQYF | TGTGCCAGCAGCTTATCGGATTCTACTAGCAGGTACCAAGAGACCCAGTACTTC
12 | . | . | TRBJ2-5 | TRBV9 | CASSAQQETQYF | TGTGCCAGCAGCGCTCAACAAGAGACCCAGTACTTC
12 | . | . | TRBJ1-2 | TRBV5-1 | CASSLDRAGYTF | TGCGCCAGCAGCTTGGACAGGGCTGGCTACACCTTC
16 | . | . | TRBJ2-7 | TRBV5-1 | CASSLEYRTFRREQYF | TGCGCCAGCAGCTTGGAGTACAGGACTTTCCGTCGGGAGCAGTACTTC
11 | few | . | TRBJ1-1 | TRBV7-9 | CASSLSREAFF | TGTGCCAGCAGCTTATCTCGTGAAGCTTTCTTT
16 | . | TRBD1 | TRBJ1-6 | TRBV25-1 | CASSEAGGLYNSPLHF | TGTGCCAGCAGTGAAGCAGGGGGCCTCTATAATTCACCCCTCCACTTT